The rows below give T cell receptor beta chains drawn from one sample of a study of OX40 agonist ivuxolimab in advanced cancers. Clones were sequenced by immunoSEQ multiplex PCR, and TCRdb holds only the in-frame ones, with some missing. The sample contains approximately 77,000 clones, 75% to 95% of which appear only once. The material sequenced was CD4+ or CD8+ T cells sorted from blood, taken in a trial of the OX40 agonist ivuxolimab. The receptors were sampled from an adult with an advanced solid tumor such as melanoma, head and neck, liver or kidney cancer. The CDR3 runs from the conserved cysteine through the conserved F or W. Fields, in order: CDR3 DNA, CDR3 protein, J gene, clone size, V gene, D gene. The D gene is left open where the match is weak. The listing skips clone size in some rows; elsewhere it reads once, few, many or a size class.

TGTGCCAGCAGCTTGGGCCAGGGGGCAGAAGGCTACACCTTC,CASSLGQGAEGYTF,TRBJ1-2,.,TRBV5-4,TRBD1
TGCAGTGCTAGAAAGACAGATACGCAGTATTTT,CSARKTDTQYF,TRBJ2-3,.,TRBV20-1,.
TGTGCCAGCAGCCAGATTGGCGGAAGCACAGATACGCAGTATTTT,CASSQIGGSTDTQYF,TRBJ2-3,.,TRBV4-2,.
TGTGCCAGCAGAATTATGGGTGGGAGGGGCCAGTACTTC,CASRIMGGRGQYF,TRBJ2-5,.,TRBV6-5,TRBD2
TGCGCCAGCAGCTCTGGACTAGCGGGAGGTAGAGGGGAGACCCAGTACTTC,CASSSGLAGGRGETQYF,TRBJ2-5,.,TRBV5-1,TRBD2
TGTGCCAGCAGCTTGGCACCGGGGGCAGGGGAGACCCAGTACTTC,CASSLAPGAGETQYF,TRBJ2-5,.,TRBV5-1,.
TGTGCCAGCAGTGCTCAAACAGGCACAGATACGCAGTATTTT,CASSAQTGTDTQYF,TRBJ2-3,once,TRBV2,.
TGTGCCAGCTCACCACGGACAGGGGGAGGCGAGCAGTACTTC,CASSPRTGGGEQYF,TRBJ2-7,.,TRBV18,TRBD1
TGCGCCAGCAGTCAATCTAGGCTAGCGCGTTGGAATGAGCAGTTCTTC,CASSQSRLARWNEQFF,TRBJ2-1,.,TRBV23-1,.
TGTGCCAGCAGCTTAGCCCTGGGACAGGGCGTAGGCTACACCTTC,CASSLALGQGVGYTF,TRBJ1-2,.,TRBV11-2,TRBD1
TGTGCCAGTGGACAGGGAATCGCTAGCACAGATACGCAGTATTTT,CASGQGIASTDTQYF,TRBJ2-3,.,TRBV19,TRBD1
TGTGCCAGCAGCCCATCGGGACAGATATACAGCGAGCAGTACTTC,CASSPSGQIYSEQYF,TRBJ2-7,.,TRBV7-9,TRBD1